One and the same sample provided the 20 T cell receptor beta chains below, sequenced in a study of blood T cell repertoires in COVID-19. Sequencing used immunoSEQ multiplex PCR; TCRdb keeps in-frame clones, though not all of them. The sample comprises over 100,000 clones, about 86% of which are singletons, and about 3.3% rests with the top ten. Sequencing was done on a sample of peripheral blood. These receptor sequences come from a woman aged 80 or over with active or convalescent COVID-19.

CDR3 sequence: CASSSGHPEQYF. The CDR3 coding sequence is TGTGCCAGCAGCTCGGGACATCCCGAGCAGTACTTC. The chain uses TRBV7-9 and TRBJ2-7, with D possibly being TRBD1 (6 bases). The CDR3 spans 12 residues. Trimming pared 4 bases from V and 6 bases from J, leaving 10 bases between. Per the germline V gene, CDR1 is SEHNR and CDR2 is FQNEAQ (reference sequence).

The CDR3 DNA follows: TGTGCCAGCAGCCCGGACAGGGGGAACACTGAAGCTTTCTTT. Translating it yields CASSPDRGNTEAFF. The rearrangement joins TRBV5-4 to TRBJ1-1; 9 bases are a match to TRBD1. This CDR3 is 14 amino acids long. The ends lost 4 bases at V and 1 base at J; junction bases unmatched: 2. Per germline, CDR1 SGHNT and CDR2 YYREEE (reference sequence).

V is TRBV29-1 and J is TRBJ2-1; D is uncertain. With 3 bases removed from V and 4 bases from J, the gap between germline ends came to 7 bases. The germline V gene encodes CDR1 SQVTM and CDR2 ANQGSEA. The CDR3 loop spans 12 amino acids. The chain's CDR3 is CSVDSSYNEQFF. The CDR3 nucleotides read TGCAGCGTTGATAGCTCATACAATGAGCAGTTCTTC.

The DNA for the CDR3 is TGTGCCAGCAGCAAAGTGGTGGCAGGGGCTCTGAACACTGAAGCTTTCTTT. Protein sequence: CASSKVVAGALNTEAFF. The rearrangement uses TRBV21-1 and TRBJ1-1; TRBD1, the table's D call, was not compared with the DNA. TRBV21-1 is recorded as a pseudogene. The CDR3 runs to 17 residues.

This chain uses TRBV28 with TRBJ1-1; TRBD1 might be the D (6 bases). V lost 7 bases to trimming and J lost 2 bases, with 20 bases between them. The CDR3 is 16 residues long. Germline CDR1 is MDHEN and CDR2 is SYDVKM. DNA for the CDR3: TGTGCCAGCACCGAATCAACAGACAGGATTAACACTGAAGCTTTCTTT. This sequence encodes CASTESTDRINTEAFF.

This clone was observed once. This sequence joins TRBV6-6 and TRBJ1-3, with D hard to call. This CDR3 is built from 15 residues. Germline values: CDR1 MNHNY, CDR2 SVGAGI (reference sequence). The ends were cut back, 0 bases at V and 1 base at J, with 7 bases in the middle. The CDR3 DNA is TGTGCCAGCAGTTACTCGCGGGTTTCTGGAAACACCATATATTTT. This gives the protein CASSYSRVSGNTIYF.

The V call is TRBV30, the J call TRBJ1-4; 8 nucleotides align to TRBD1. CDR3 length: 12 amino acids. Per the germline V gene, CDR1 is GTSNPN and CDR2 is SVGIG (reference sequence). Unmatched junction bases numbered 4, after V lost 5 bases and J lost 8 bases. The CDR3 loop is CAWGTGREKLFF. The CDR3 nucleotides read TGTGCCTGGGGGACAGGCCGAGAAAAACTGTTTTTT.

The CDR3, as DNA: TGTGCCAGTAGTAGACAGGTGACCGGTGGCTACACCTTC. Amino acid sequence: CASSRQVTGGYTF. The rearrangement joins TRBV19 to TRBJ1-2; tentative D call: TRBD1 (6 bases). Germline V gives CDR1 LNHDA, CDR2 SQIVND (reference sequence). V was trimmed by 4 bases and J by 7 bases, leaving 13 bases between them. This CDR3 has 13 residues.

The rearrangement links TRBV10-2 to TRBJ2-7; tentative D call: TRBD2 (6 bases). The V gene's germline CDR1 is WSHSY and CDR2 SAAADI. The CDR3 is 13 amino acids. The ends were cut back, 8 bases at V and 0 bases at J, with 11 bases in the middle. CDR3 residues: CASEAGLSYEQYF. Written as DNA, the CDR3 is TGCGCCAGCGAGGCGGGACTCTCCTACGAGCAGTACTTC.

V usage is TRBV5-1 and J usage is TRBJ1-6; D perhaps matches TRBD1 (5 bases). Germline loops: CDR1 SGHRS, CDR2 YFSETQ. CDR3 length: 16 amino acids. V shed 4 bases and J shed 8 bases, with 19 bases lying between them. The CDR3 DNA reads TGCGCCAGCAGCCGCGGGGGAACGCCGGACCATTCACCCCTCCACTTT. It codes for CASSRGGTPDHSPLHF. Drawing the rest from reference TRBV5-1 and TRBJ1-6, the complete variable domain is KAGVTQTPRYLIKTRGQQVTLSCSPISGHRSVSWYQQTPGQGLQFLFEYFSETQRNKGNFPGRFSGRQFSNSRSEMNVSTLELGDSALYLCASSRGGTPDHSPLHFGNGTRLTVT.

The chain links TRBV10-3 to TRBJ1-2; 9 bases map to TRBD1. The CDR3 contains 13 residues. The junction had 6 bases not matched to a gene; V was cut back by 4 bases and J by 9 bases. Germline CDR1 and CDR2: ENHRY and SYGVKD. In DNA form, the CDR3 reads TGTGCCATCAGTGCCGACGGGACAGGGAGCTACACCTTC. Translated, it gives CAISADGTGSYTF.

This clone was seen only a few times. The chain employs TRBV23-1 and TRBJ1-1; D is uncertain. TRBV23-1 is reported as an ORF; its role is uncertain. V was cut by 4 bases and J by 7 bases, with 13 bases left in between. The CDR3 runs to 13 residues. CDR3 region: CASSRSREGEAFF. The CDR3 DNA reads TGCGCCAGCAGTCGGTCGCGGGAGGGTGAAGCTTTCTTT.

The chain recombines TRBV5-5 with TRBJ2-2, with 7 bases aligning to TRBD2. The V gene's germline CDR1 is SGHKS and CDR2 YYEKEE (reference sequence). V lost 0 bases to trimming and J lost 5 bases; unmatched junction nucleotides: 4. The CDR3 sequence is 15 residues long. The CDR3 DNA follows: TGTGCCAGCAGCTTGGCCGGGGGGTGGACCGGGGAGCTGTTTTTT. Protein sequence: CASSLAGGWTGELFF.

The chain links TRBV27 to TRBJ1-4; D possibly corresponds to TRBD1 (6 bases). Germline assignment: CDR1 MNHEY and CDR2 SMNVEV (reference sequence). V lost 4 bases and J lost 4, with 16 bases in between. The CDR3 has 16 residues. The CDR3 nucleotides are TGTGCCAGCAGTTATAGTACAGGGTATGGTAATGAAAAACTGTTTTTT. Translation gives CASSYSTGYGNEKLFF.

This clone appeared a few times. The chain couples TRBV5-1 to TRBJ2-7; the D gene is possibly TRBD2 (6 bases). Germline loops: CDR1 SGHRS, CDR2 YFSETQ. V was cut by 4 bases and J by 3 bases, with 14 bases left in between. CDR3 length: 14 amino acids. The CDR3 is CASSDTPGVYEQYF. CDR3 nucleotide sequence: TGCGCCAGCAGCGATACCCCGGGGGTCTACGAGCAGTACTTC.

This clone was picked up one time. V usage is TRBV9 and J usage is TRBJ2-1; 7 positions agree with TRBD1. CDR1 is SGDLS and CDR2 is YYNGEE in the germline V gene. The V gene end was trimmed by 4 bases and the J gene end by 2 bases; junction bases not matched to a gene: 6. The CDR3 consists of 15 residues. As DNA, the CDR3 is TGTGCCAGCAGCCCAGGGGGTAAGGCCTACAATGAGCAGTTCTTC. This translates into CASSPGGKAYNEQFF.

This clone was counted only a few times. The chain links TRBV2 to TRBJ1-1; D gene ambiguous. Looked up from germline, CDR1 is SNHLY and CDR2 is FYNNEI. The CDR3 is made up of 14 amino acids. V was trimmed by 7 bases and J by 2 bases, leaving 14 bases between them. This CDR3 reads CASIRIPQNTEAFF. DNA for the CDR3: TGTGCCAGCATTCGAATCCCACAAAACACTGAAGCTTTCTTT. The full variable domain, with the rest looked up from reference TRBV2 and TRBJ1-1, is EPEVTQTPSHQVTQMGQEVILRCVPISNHLYFYWYRQILGQKVEFLVSFYNNEISEKSEIFDDQFSVERPDGSNFTLKIRSTKLEDSAMYFCASIRIPQNTEAFFGQGTRLTVV.

The chain joins TRBV11-3 to TRBJ2-1; 8 bases fit TRBD1. Germline CDR1 is SGHNT and CDR2 is YENEEA. The CDR3 is 13 amino acids. Unmatched junction bases numbered 4, after V lost 3 bases and J lost 9 bases. The CDR3 is CASSFPGGGEQFF. DNA of the CDR3: TGTGCCAGCAGCTTTCCAGGGGGCGGTGAGCAGTTCTTC. Supplemented by reference TRBV11-3 and TRBJ2-1, the full variable domain reads EAGVVQSPRYKIIEKKQPVAFWCNPISGHNTLYWYLQNLGQGPELLIRYENEEAVDDSQLPKDRFSAERLKGVDSTLKIQPAELGDSAVYLCASSFPGGGEQFFGPGTRLTVL.

This clone occurred once. The chain joins TRBV28 to TRBJ1-5, with D hard to call. CDR3 length: 14 amino acids. Trimming pared 4 bases from V and 1 base from J, leaving 8 bases between. The germline gives CDR1 MDHEN, CDR2 SYDVKM. Here the CDR3 reads CASSSRSSNQPQHF. The DNA for the CDR3 is TGTGCCAGCAGTTCGAGGAGCAGCAATCAGCCCCAGCATTTT.

The chain employs TRBV5-1 and TRBJ2-7; 7 bases line up with TRBD1. With V trimmed by 1 base and J by 6 bases, 4 bases remained unmatched. Germline V gene sequence: CDR1 SGHRS, CDR2 YFSETQ. The length of the CDR3 is 13 residues. The CDR3 loop is CASSLTGVGEQYF. The CDR3 coding sequence is TGCGCCAGCAGCTTGACAGGGGTCGGCGAGCAGTACTTC.